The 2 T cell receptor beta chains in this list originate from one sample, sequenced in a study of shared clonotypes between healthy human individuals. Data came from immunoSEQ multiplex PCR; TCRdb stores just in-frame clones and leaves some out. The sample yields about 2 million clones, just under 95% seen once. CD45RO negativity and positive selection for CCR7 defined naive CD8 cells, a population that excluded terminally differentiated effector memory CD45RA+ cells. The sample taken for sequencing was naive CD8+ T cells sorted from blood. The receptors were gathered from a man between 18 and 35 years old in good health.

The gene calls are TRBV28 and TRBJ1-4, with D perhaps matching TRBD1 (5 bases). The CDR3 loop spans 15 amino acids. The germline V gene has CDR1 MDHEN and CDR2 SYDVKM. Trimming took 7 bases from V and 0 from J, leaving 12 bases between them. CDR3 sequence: CASIPSTATNEKLFF. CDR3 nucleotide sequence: TGTGCCAGCATCCCCTCGACAGCAACTAATGAAAAACTGTTTTTT.

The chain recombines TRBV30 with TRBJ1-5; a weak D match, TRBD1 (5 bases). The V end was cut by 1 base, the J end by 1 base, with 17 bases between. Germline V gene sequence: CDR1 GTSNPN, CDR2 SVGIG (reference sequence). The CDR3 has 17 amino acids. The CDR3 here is CAWSGQGLEISNQPQHF. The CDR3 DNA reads TGTGCCTGGAGTGGGCAGGGTTTGGAGATCAGCAATCAGCCCCAGCATTTT.